This T cell receptor (beta chain) was observed in a study of cytomegalovirus exposure and HLA in healthy donors (dated by TCRdb to 2016 to 2017). Study-wide context: An earlier analysis of 587 of the donors reported approximately 290 Gb of sequence data and some 100 million unique TCR beta sequences from some 180 million T cells. The study profiled the T cell repertoires of 500 to 800 subjects by immunosequencing and related them to cytomegalovirus serostatus. On average, roughly 250,000 unique TCR beta nucleotide sequences were sequenced per donor among some 430 genotyped donors of the cohort, with roughly 19% of those sequences being non-productive. The genetic ancestry cluster associated with self-reported Caucasian donors included about 81% of the roughly 400 genotyped donors. A handful of DR-DQ haplotypes were handled as single units for association and clustering because linkage in the cohort was strong. In a later genetic analysis, genome-wide SNP genotypes for about three fifths of the roughly 670 donors were used, and that subset was treated as a discovery cohort. Typing coverage differed by locus: A, B, C, DRB1 and DQB1 were typed in roughly 629-630 donors, DQA1 in roughly 500, DPA1 in over 600, and DPB1 in roughly 450. The later analysis used no new phenotypic data to find candidate immune exposures, relying instead on TCR beta sequences and their occurrence across donors. Class I and class II HLA loci were covered by the typing at four-digit resolution. The aim of the study was to test whether cataloging public T cell receptors could identify signatures of past pathogen exposure. A later analysis re-examined previously published TCR beta repertoires from about 700 donors and added high-resolution HLA genotyping to investigate patterns of TCR occurrence. Besides the first cohort of some 670 subjects, a separate validation cohort made up of some 110 different subjects was used. Donor age, sex, ethnicity and CMV serostatus were collected together with the repertoire data. About 280 gigabases of sequencing data and tens of millions of unique TCR sequences were included in an early release covering around 600 HLA-typed donors. High-throughput TCR immunosequencing, statistical association of individual TCRs with disease status, and machine learning were combined to predict cytomegalovirus infection status. Every repertoire in the discovery cohort had been generated on one and the same sequencing platform. An earlier analysis of 587 of the donors applied high-throughput TCR beta sequencing to assess whether each TCR beta V gene segment acted as functional or pseudogenic.

This clone turned up a few times. Its binding antigen is unknown. Base qualities are not at hand, and no much larger clone is one base apart. In total, 500 to 700 healthy bone marrow donors made up the cohort. Cohort members were all nominally healthy when sampled, although unrecorded immune exposures were likely present. The donor was CMV seronegative and was included in the group of several hundred seronegative cohort members. Every donor gave a peripheral blood sample, and the peripheral blood mononuclear cells from that sample were used for TCR beta sequencing. Genomic DNA extraction from the blood cell samples was performed with the Qiagen DNeasy Blood Extraction Kit. Broader findings and caveats from the paper: According to a later analysis, TCR association rates differed among HLA loci, with DRB1 alleles showing the most associated TCRs and HLA-C alleles showing the fewest. A cluster of highly shared sequence variants was judged likely to be a technical artifact of the sequencing pipeline. Most CMV-associated TCR beta chains appeared to be HLA-restricted in a later analysis, and the HLA associations seemed to be driven largely by CMV exposure. Roughly uniform sequencing depth across donors was assumed in presence/absence analyses, although this assumption may not hold. At a false discovery rate of 0.05, a later analysis linked 15,000 to 20,000 TCR beta sequences to specific HLA alleles. Most TCR sequences were observed very rarely across donors, whereas some public TCRs were present in many individuals. According to a later analysis, parvovirus B19, influenza, CMV and Epstein-Barr virus appeared linked to several top co-occurrence clusters. Cytomegalovirus status was reported to be diagnosed by the classifier with high specificity and sensitivity in both the original and validation cohorts. The authors suggested that the approach could potentially be extended to other disease states and immunological phenotypes. In a later genetic analysis, a missense DCLRE1C variant was associated with V-gene and J-gene trimming of TCR beta chains, and the association was replicated in an independent cohort. A further reported finding was that TCR beta sequences accurately predicted the HLA-A and HLA-B alleles for most subjects in the first cohort. Three of the identified cytomegalovirus-associated TCR beta chains were confirmed in vitro to be specific for cytomegalovirus antigens. Because some donors lacked HLA typing at each locus, the association tests relied only on the typed subset. Correlated functional status among segregating V segments might be attributable to linkage disequilibrium, but an unknown experimental factor could not be ruled out. A later genetic analysis reported fewer N-insertions in productive TCRs among donors in an Asian-associated ancestry cluster than the roughly 620-donor mean. A total of some 180 TCR beta chains were listed by the study as associated with cytomegalovirus. For the cohort, immune exposure information was limited to CMV serostatus. Assigning TCR associations to individual alleles was difficult when HLA alleles, especially DR and DQ, strongly co-occurred. In a later analysis, HLA-associated TCR beta chains were found to be more clonally expanded and to have lower generation probabilities than equally common non-associated chains. In an earlier analysis of approximately 600 of the donors, most TCR beta V segments were observed in productive rearrangements about 87% or about 30% of the time, broadly matching IMGT annotations. In this cohort, only TCR beta chains were sequenced, and detectable features were limited by the absence of alpha or paired-chain data. Seventeen rarely observed V segments, including chromosome 9 orphons, were excluded from the earlier analysis of a few hundred of the donors because counts were too low.

The library was built by means of the immunoSEQ multiplex PCR assay. The multiplex PCR relied on a mix of 60 forward primers for TCR Vbeta segments and 13 reverse primers for TCR Jbeta segments. A multiplex PCR assay on genomic DNA amplified the CDR3 region of rearranged TCR beta genes. On the Illumina HiSeq System, the amplified TCR beta libraries were sequenced as 87-base-pair reads. As for the authors' bioinformatics: In a later analysis, some 80 million unique TCR beta chains were counted across the roughly 610 repertoires, and approximately 11 million of these chains were shared by at least two donors. A nearest-neighbor algorithm error-corrected the raw reads and collapsed the reads into unique sequences, merging closely related sequences to remove PCR and sequencing errors. V, D and J gene segments were assigned by aligning CDR3 sequences to IMGT reference sequences. For a sequence to be retained, a match of at least six nucleotides was required to both a V gene segment and a J gene segment. Rearrangements were classified as productive when the CDR3 lacked stop codons and remained in frame with V and J, and all other rearrangements were classified as non-productive. Following IMGT convention, CDR3 was defined as the stretch from the second conserved V-encoded cysteine up to the conserved J-encoded phenylalanine. The earlier analysis of roughly 590 of the donors excluded sequences that lacked an unambiguous match to a single V gene segment. In an earlier analysis of more than 500 of the donors, a V segment was called functional when productive rearrangements were above 56.7%, and segregating when the standard deviation between donors exceeded 5%. A statistical classification framework was built for diagnosing cytomegalovirus status from the catalog of TCR beta chain sequences. A later analysis assigned V and J genes by comparing TCR nucleotide sequences with IMGT/GENE-DB human TR gene sequences. A later analysis assigned CDR3 sequences and most-parsimonious VDJ recombination scenarios with the TCRdist pipeline. In a later analysis, every TCR beta chain was defined by the combination of its CDR3 amino acid sequence and its V-gene family, and reads without a unique V-gene family were dropped. To address suspected cross-contamination and a sequencing artifact, a later analysis removed 450 to 700 highly shared, low-generation-probability nucleotide sequences. A later analysis calculated a clonal expansion index for each public chain from normalized within-repertoire ranks of inferred template counts. A later analysis computed generation probabilities with a VDJ recombination model fitted to out-of-frame rearrangements, and checked the results against IGoR. In a later analysis, TCR-TCR, TCR-HLA and TCR-CMV co-occurrence was scored with hypergeometric tests, and a repertoire-size bias correction was applied to TCR pairs. False discovery rates were estimated in a later analysis by permuting HLA or CMV assignments 20 times. In a later analysis, co-occurring TCRs were grouped with DBSCAN, and TCRdist sequence similarity was added when clustering was performed within HLA-allele-positive subsets. Repertoires with fewer than 30,000 or more than 120,000 public chains, plus five repertoires with anomalous nucleotide sharing, were excluded from co-occurrence clustering. TCRdb took this table from immuneACCESS and kept in-frame rearrangements with V and J called. Such tables lack part of the clones; where checked against another copy, unresolved V genes explain under half of the gap, and the rest is unexplained. V and J calls and clone size follow that table, whereas D and trimming were derived from the DNA. The sample includes about 94,000 clones, with approximately 7.1% observed a single time. Jointly, the top ten make up 2.3% of the sample.

The specimen was PBMCs. The sequence derives from a man aged 50-60 years in good health and CMV-seronegative.

The CDR3 protein is CASLGLAGGPYEQYF. The DNA sequence is given as TGTGCCAGCTTGGGCTTAGCGGGAGGGCCGTACGAGCAGTACTTC. Recombination linked TRBV2 to TRBJ2-7, with 11 bases matching TRBD2. V is trimmed back by 8 bases and J by 4 bases, and the junction contains 10 bases that no gene match accounts for. Via the germline V gene, CDR1 is SNHLY and CDR2 FYNNEI. Including cysteine and phenylalanine, the CDR3 has 15 amino acids. Only the CDR3 portion is preserved as DNA: 45 bases, with reading frame beginning at the first base.